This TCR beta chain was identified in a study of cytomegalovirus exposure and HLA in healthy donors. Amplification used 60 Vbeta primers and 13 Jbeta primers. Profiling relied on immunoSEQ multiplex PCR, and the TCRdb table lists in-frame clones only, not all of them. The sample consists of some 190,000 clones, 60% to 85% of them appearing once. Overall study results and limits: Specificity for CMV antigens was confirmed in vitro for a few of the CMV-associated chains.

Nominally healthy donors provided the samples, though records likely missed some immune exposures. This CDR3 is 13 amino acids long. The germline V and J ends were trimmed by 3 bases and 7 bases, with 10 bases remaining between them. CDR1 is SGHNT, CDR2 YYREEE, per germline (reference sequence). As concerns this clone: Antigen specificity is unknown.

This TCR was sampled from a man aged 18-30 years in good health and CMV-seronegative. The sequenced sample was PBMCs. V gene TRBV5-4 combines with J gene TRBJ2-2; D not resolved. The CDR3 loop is CASSSRSLGELFF. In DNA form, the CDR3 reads TGTGCCAGCAGCTCTAGGAGTCTCGGGGAGCTGTTTTTT.